A single sample gave rise to the 15 T cell receptor beta chains below, sequenced in a study of T-cell reconstitution after alpha-beta-depleted transplantation in children. Unique molecular identifiers were incorporated during preparation of the TCRbeta library. TCRdb fed the PCR reads into MiXCR, producing one record per CDR3 protein. This table has 440,000 or so distinct CDR3 sequences, around 46% appearing once. Sequencing was performed on PBMCs, taken before TCRalphabeta/CD19-depleted stem cell transplant. These receptor sequences come from a girl between 2 and 10 years old with aplastic anemia, due to receive a stem cell transplant.

This clonotype was found a few times. This sequence joins TRBV6-2 or TRBV6-3 and TRBJ2-2, with 11 bases that match TRBD2. CDR1 MNHEY and CDR2 SVGEGT come from the germline V gene. After removal of 4 bases from V and 5 bases from J, the junction contained 12 bases not matched to a gene. The length of the CDR3 is 18 residues. The CDR3 bases are TGTGCCAGCAGTTCCAGCCTTAGCGGGAGGGCCAGGACCGGGGAGCTGTTTTTT. Translated: CASSSSLSGRARTGELFF.

V is TRBV7-3 and J is TRBJ2-5, with 9 bases identical to TRBD2. V dropped 4 bases and J dropped 0; count of bases not matched to a gene: 12. CDR1 is SGHTA and CDR2 is FQGTGA in the germline V gene. CDR3 size: 18 residues. The CDR3 DNA follows: TGTGCCAGCAGCTCAAGAGGCCGGCTAGCGGGGTACCAAGAGACCCAGTACTTC. Amino acid sequence: CASSSRGRLAGYQETQYF.

The V gene is TRBV7-8, the J gene TRBJ1-6; 7 bases agree with TRBD1. Germline trimming cut 0 bases from V and 7 bases from J; bases unmatched to any gene: 3. Germline V gene lookup returns CDR1 SGHVS and CDR2 FQNEAQ. The CDR3 sequence is 15 residues long. This chain's CDR3 is CASSLAGTENSPLHF. The CDR3 bases are TGTGCCAGCAGCTTAGCCGGGACAGAAAATTCACCCCTCCACTTT.

The chain combines TRBV27 with TRBJ2-1; 7 positions match TRBD2. The germline V gene encodes CDR1 MNHEY and CDR2 SMNVEV (reference sequence). This CDR3 spans 16 amino acids. V dropped 5 bases and J dropped 0; count of bases not matched to a gene: 7. CDR3 sequence: CASSGLGGISYNEQFF. Written as DNA, the CDR3 is TGTGCCAGCAGTGGACTAGGCGGGATCTCCTACAATGAGCAGTTCTTC.

As for this clonotype: Mismatch with germline at one junction end may stem from a read error. V and J are TRBV28 and TRBJ2-1; TRBD2 aligns across 13 bases. The germline CDR1 and CDR2 sequences are MDHEN and SYDVKM. The CDR3 has 18 residues. In DNA, the CDR3 is TGTGCCAGCAGACTACTAGCGGGAGGGAGGAGCTCCTACAATGAGCAGTTCTTT. It encodes CASRLLAGGRSSYNEQFF.

This clonotype was observed many times. V is TRBV27 and J is TRBJ2-3, with D possibly TRBD1 on 5 matching bases. V was shortened by 6 bases and J by 5 bases, with 12 bases between the two germline ends. The CDR3 length is 13 residues. Germline V gene data show CDR1 as MNHEY and CDR2 as SMNVEV (reference sequence). The CDR3 coding sequence is TGTGCCAGCAGGGGGCACCTAATAGATACGCAGTATTTT. Amino acids: CASRGHLIDTQYF.

This clonotype turned up a few times. The chain has TRBV5-6 and TRBJ2-7; D is unresolved. Germline loops: CDR1 SGHDT, CDR2 YYEEEE. The CDR3 runs to 14 residues. Trimming took 4 bases from V and 2 from J, leaving 13 bases between them. The CDR3 DNA reads TGTGCCAGCAGCCTAACCCTTAAACCCTACGAGCAGTACTTC. It is translated as CASSLTLKPYEQYF.

This clonotype was seen at least ten times. This chain connects TRBV6-1 to TRBJ2-3; D unresolved. The CDR3 runs to 15 residues. CDR1 and CDR2 (germline): MNHNS, SASEGT. V was pared by 6 bases and J by 2 bases, with 15 bases between. Written as DNA, the CDR3 is TGTGCCAGCAGCTCTATGGGCCCACACACAGATACGCAGTATTTT. Translated: CASSSMGPHTDTQYF.

This clonotype was recorded a few times. J is TRBJ1-2 and V is TRBV28, with D possibly matching TRBD1 (5 bases). Trimming cost V 4 bases and J 4 bases, with 16 bases left between them. The germline CDR1 and CDR2 sequences are MDHEN and SYDVKM. The CDR3 runs 15 residues. CDR3 loop: CASSSSPTGAYGYTF. The CDR3 DNA follows: TGTGCCAGCAGTTCCAGTCCCACAGGCGCCTATGGCTACACCTTC.

This clonotype was observed a handful of times. This rearrangement joins TRBV20-1 to TRBJ2-1, with D possibly being TRBD1 or TRBD2 (7 bases each). Trimming left V 1 base short and J 5 bases short, with 15 bases between. CDR1 and CDR2 from the germline V gene are DFQATT and SNEGSKA (reference sequence). The CDR3 loop spans 15 amino acids. As DNA, the CDR3 is TGCAGTGCTAGAGCGGGGGGACAGAAAGACAATGAGCAGTTCTTC. This translates into CSARAGGQKDNEQFF.

The chain couples TRBV20-1 to TRBJ2-3, with 11 bases aligning to TRBD2. The junction had 8 bases not matched to a gene; V was cut back by 5 bases and J by 4 bases. Per germline, CDR1 DFQATT and CDR2 SNEGSKA (reference sequence). CDR3 length equals 15 residues. In nucleotides, the CDR3 is TGCAGTGCTGGAGTTAGCGGGGGGGCATCAGATACGCAGTATTTT. Its translation: CSAGVSGGASDTQYF.

The chain has TRBV29-1 and TRBJ2-1; a weak D match, TRBD2 (6 bases). V shed 7 bases and J shed 2 bases, with 15 bases lying between them. Germline assignment: CDR1 SQVTM and CDR2 ANQGSEA. The CDR3 extends over 14 amino acids. CDR3 loop: CSAARGFAYNEQFF. DNA for the CDR3: TGCAGCGCTGCACGGGGGTTTGCCTACAATGAGCAGTTCTTC.

About this clonotype: As the CDR3 is not closed by the conserved phenylalanine or tryptophan, this likely results from a read error. The genes are TRBV7-2 and TRBJ2-3, with 10 bases matching TRBD1. Losses at the gene ends were 5 bases for V and 6 bases for J; bases not matched to a gene: 8. The germline V gene encodes CDR1 SGHTA and CDR2 FQGNSA. The CDR3 sequence is 15 residues long. The CDR3 region has the DNA TGTGCCAGCAGCCCGCGACAGGGGGCGGCCGATACGCAGTATTTG. It translates to CASSPRQGAADTQYL.

This sequence joins TRBV5-1 and TRBJ1-3; D call uncertain. V shed 2 bases and J shed 2 bases, with 5 bases lying between them. Germline lookup yields CDR1 SGHRS and CDR2 YFSETQ. CDR3 length: 13 residues. The CDR3 DNA reads TGCGCCAGCAGCTTAGGCGCTGGAAACACCATATATTTT. Its protein product is CASSLGAGNTIYF.

The sample holds a few counts of this clonotype. This sequence joins TRBV7-9 and TRBJ2-5; D perhaps matches TRBD2 (5 bases). The CDR3 has 14 amino acids. Germline CDR1 is SEHNR and CDR2 is FQNEAQ (reference sequence). Deletions cut 3 bases from V and 1 base from J, with 9 bases between. The CDR3: CASSLRVGQETQYF. In DNA form, the CDR3 reads TGTGCCAGCAGCTTGAGGGTTGGCCAAGAGACCCAGTACTTC. Using reference TRBV7-9 and TRBJ2-5 for the parts outside the CDR3, the full variable domain is DTGVSQNPRHKITKRGQNVTFRCDPISEHNRLYWYRQTLGQGPEFLTYFQNEAQLEKSRLLSDRFSAERPKGSFSTLEIQRTEQGDSAMYLCASSLRVGQETQYFGPGTRLLVL.